The next 13 T cell receptor beta chains were all read from a single sample in a study of PD-L1 blockade in urothelial cancer. Assay: immunoSEQ multiplex PCR; the TCRdb copy retains only in-frame clones and omits some. The sample yields about 51,000 clones, about 86% seen once. As for time point: pretreatment peripheral blood. Sequenced here: PBMCs, sampled around atezolizumab (anti-PD-L1) treatment. The receptor set was obtained from a man aged 55 to 70 with urothelial cancer.

The chain has TRBV30 and TRBJ2-2, with D perhaps TRBD1 (6 bases). The CDR3 has 13 residues. Looked up from germline, CDR1 is GTSNPN and CDR2 is SVGIG (reference sequence). Trimming stripped 6 bases from V and 6 bases from J, with 14 bases between. The DNA for the CDR3 is TGTGCCTGCAGGGGCAGGTCCGCCGGGGAGCTGTTTTTT. Its protein product is CACRGRSAGELFF. Full variable domain (missing parts from reference TRBV30 and TRBJ2-2): SQTIHQWPATLVQPVGSPLSLECTVEGTSNPNLYWYRQAAGRGLQLLFYSVGIGQISSEVPQNLSASRPQDRQFILSSKKLLLSDSGFYLCACRGRSAGELFFGEGSRLTVL.

The table lists this clone with a few counts. The rearrangement joins TRBV6-6 to TRBJ1-3, with a tentative D call TRBD1 (6 bases). Germline CDR1 MNHNY, CDR2 SVGAGI (reference sequence). V gave up 4 bases and J gave up 0 bases, with 7 bases separating them. This CDR3 comprises 14 residues. DNA for the CDR3: TGTGCCAGCAGTTCAGGGGTCTCTGGAAACACCATATATTTT. Amino acids: CASSSGVSGNTIYF.

The rearrangement uses TRBV15 and TRBJ2-7, with 9 nucleotides matching TRBD1. The CDR3 is 13 amino acids. Germline CDR1 reads LNHNV; CDR2 reads YYDKDF (reference sequence). J gave up 3 bases and V 8 bases, and 5 bases lay outside the gene matches. The CDR3 reads CATEGQGNYEQYF. CDR3 sequence (DNA): TGTGCCACCGAGGGACAGGGAAACTACGAGCAGTACTTC.

The gene calls are TRBV9 and TRBJ1-3; no clear D gene. Germline CDR1 is SGDLS and CDR2 is YYNGEE. Trimming took off 1 base at V and 0 bases at J, with 8 bases between the two ends. The CDR3 is made up of 15 amino acids. CDR3 sequence: CASSVQDSSGNTIYF. The CDR3, as DNA: TGTGCCAGCAGCGTACAGGATAGCTCTGGAAACACCATATATTTT.

CDR3 nucleotides: TGTGCCAGCAGCGTAGTCGCGGATTCACCCCTCCACTTT. Translating it yields CASSVVADSPLHF. The chain is built from TRBV9 and TRBJ1-6, with D uncertain. The CDR3 consists of 13 residues. V was trimmed by 0 bases and J by 8 bases, leaving 6 bases between them. CDR1 SGDLS and CDR2 YYNGEE come from the germline V gene.

The rearrangement uses TRBV28 and TRBJ2-1; D is possibly TRBD1 (6 bases). Germline V gene lookup returns CDR1 MDHEN and CDR2 SYDVKM. CDR3 size: 16 residues. V was pared by 5 bases and J by 0 bases, with 14 bases between. CDR3 in amino acids: CASSRRQASSYNEQFF. The CDR3 nucleotides read TGTGCCAGCAGTAGACGACAGGCCAGCTCCTACAATGAGCAGTTCTTC.

V usage is TRBV6-4 and J usage is TRBJ2-6, with no clear D. CDR1 is MRHNA and CDR2 is SNTAGT in the germline V gene. V gave up 6 bases and J gave up 0 bases, with 9 bases separating them. The CDR3 sequence is 15 residues long. For the CDR3, the DNA is TGTGCCAGCAGAGCTCAAATCTCTGGGGCCAACGTCCTGACTTTC. This gives the protein CASRAQISGANVLTF.

The chain carries TRBV6-1 and TRBJ2-7; a weak D match, TRBD2 (7 bases). V was shortened by 0 bases and J by 3 bases, with 12 bases between the two germline ends. CDR1 is MNHNS, CDR2 SASEGT, per germline. The CDR3 totals 15 residues. For the CDR3, the DNA is TGTGCCAGCAGTGAAGCGGGAGGGGGGGGCTACGAGCAGTACTTC. Translating it yields CASSEAGGGGYEQYF.

This chain joins TRBV6-5 and TRBJ1-2, with 12 bases identical to TRBD1. Germline V gene sequence: CDR1 MNHEY, CDR2 SVGAGI. This CDR3 is built from 15 residues. The junction had 2 bases not matched to a gene; V was cut back by 2 bases and J by 4 bases. CDR3 protein: CASSYRDRGPYGYTF. For the CDR3, the DNA is TGTGCCAGCAGTTACCGGGACAGGGGGCCCTATGGCTACACCTTC.

V is TRBV7-9 and J is TRBJ1-2; 10 bases align to TRBD1. CDR1 is SEHNR and CDR2 is FQNEAQ in the germline V gene (reference sequence). This CDR3 comprises 15 residues. V was clipped by 5 bases and J by 6 bases; unmatched bases: 9. The chain's CDR3 is CASSPGGGTGDGYTF. The CDR3 nucleotides read TGTGCCAGCAGCCCGGGAGGAGGGACAGGGGATGGCTACACCTTC.

The table lists this clone with a count of one. The chain has TRBV5-4 and TRBJ2-5; 8 nucleotides align to TRBD1. With 4 bases clipped from V and 7 bases from J, the junction kept 9 bases outside the gene matches. The germline V gene encodes CDR1 SGHNT and CDR2 YYREEE (reference sequence). The CDR3 totals 14 residues. The DNA of the CDR3 is TGTGCCAGCAGCCTTGACAGGGGTTTTGGGACCCAGTACTTC. It is translated as CASSLDRGFGTQYF.

The chain recombines TRBV5-4 with TRBJ1-3; TRBD1 matches at 9 bases. The CDR3 totals 14 residues. With 5 bases clipped from V and 8 bases from J, the junction kept 8 bases outside the gene matches. Germline loops: CDR1 SGHNT, CDR2 YYREEE (reference sequence). The DNA of the CDR3 is TGTGCCAGCAGATCGCCGGGACAGGGAGACACCATATATTTT. Translation gives CASRSPGQGDTIYF.

This clone was seen only once. V usage is TRBV27 and J usage is TRBJ2-7, with TRBD1 matching 10 bases. The CDR3 has 16 residues. CDR1 MNHEY and CDR2 SMNVEV come from the germline V gene (reference sequence). V lost 2 bases and J lost 6; bases outside the gene matches: 10. The CDR3 spells CASSLRTGTGVGEQYF. DNA of the CDR3: TGTGCCAGCAGTTTACGTACCGGGACAGGGGTTGGCGAGCAGTACTTC.